Shown below are 21 T cell receptor beta chains from a single sample sequenced in a study of OX40 agonist ivuxolimab in advanced cancers. The table came from immunoSEQ multiplex PCR; TCRdb's copy has only in-frame clones and leaves some out. The sample shows tens of thousands of clones, about 90% of them seen only once. The input for sequencing was CD4+ or CD8+ T cells sorted from blood, taken in a trial of the OX40 agonist ivuxolimab. The receptor set was obtained from an adult with an advanced solid tumor such as melanoma, head and neck, liver or kidney cancer.

J is TRBJ2-4 and V is TRBV6-6, with 7 nucleotides matching TRBD1. V shed 2 bases, J shed 7 bases, and the junction held 11 bases outside the gene matches. This CDR3 has 16 amino acids. CDR1 MNHNY and CDR2 SVGAGI come from the germline V gene (reference sequence). In nucleotides, the CDR3 is TGTGCCAGCAGTTACCCCGCAGGACAGGTTTATAACATTCAGTACTTC. Translating gives CASSYPAGQVYNIQYF.

The chain joins TRBV7-2 to TRBJ2-1; D is uncertain. This CDR3 has 13 residues. Germline CDR1 and CDR2: SGHTA and FQGNSA. The germline V and J ends were trimmed by 1 base and 6 bases, with 7 bases remaining between them. The chain's CDR3 is CASSLGRTNEQFF. The CDR3 bases are TGTGCCAGCAGCTTAGGAAGGACCAATGAGCAGTTCTTC.

On this clone itself: Other DNA sequences within the sample encode an identical CDR3. The J gene is TRBJ1-2, the V gene TRBV28; 8 bases fit TRBD1. This CDR3 has 14 residues. Germline V lookup: CDR1 MDHEN, CDR2 SYDVKM. Losses at the gene ends were 3 bases for V and 11 bases for J; bases not matched to a gene: 11. The CDR3 sequence: CASSFRVTGDGYTF. CDR3 sequence (DNA): TGTGCCAGCAGTTTCAGGGTGACAGGGGACGGTTACACCTTC.

The V and J genes are TRBV6-1 and TRBJ1-4; no clear D. CDR1 and CDR2 from the germline V gene are MNHNS and SASEGT. The CDR3 runs 16 residues. With 2 bases removed from V and 2 bases from J, the gap between germline ends came to 12 bases. CDR3 sequence reads: CASSEKLVGTNEKLFF. The CDR3 nucleotides read TGTGCCAGCAGTGAAAAATTGGTAGGGACTAATGAAAAACTGTTTTTT.

The chain employs TRBV10-2 and TRBJ2-7; D may be TRBD2 (6 bases). V was trimmed by 3 bases and J by 2 bases, leaving 14 bases between them. Per the germline V gene, CDR1 is WSHSY and CDR2 is SAAADI. The CDR3 extends over 15 amino acids. The CDR3 nucleotides are TGCGCCAGCAGTGATGAAGCAGGACTACCCTACGAGCAGTACTTC. Its translation is CASSDEAGLPYEQYF.

The chain couples TRBV6-1 to TRBJ1-1, with a tentative D call TRBD1 (5 bases). The CDR3 contains 14 residues. Trimming took 0 bases from V and 3 from J, leaving 8 bases between them. Germline CDR1 and CDR2: MNHNS and SASEGT. The CDR3 here is CASSEAGGDTEAFF. In DNA, the CDR3 is TGTGCCAGCAGTGAAGCGGGGGGGGACACTGAAGCTTTCTTT.

J is TRBJ1-1 and V is TRBV28, with 7 bases identical to TRBD1. The germline V gene encodes CDR1 MDHEN and CDR2 SYDVKM. The CDR3 length is 14 residues. With V trimmed by 3 bases and J by 4 bases, 5 bases remained unmatched. The CDR3 loop is CASSFQGGSTEAFF. The CDR3, as DNA: TGTGCCAGCAGTTTCCAGGGGGGTAGCACTGAAGCTTTCTTT.

This clone was recorded a few times. The CDR3 DNA is TGTGCCAGCAGCCTCCGGCGGGCCAACGTTGGCGGGGAGCTGTTTTTT. It specifies CASSLRRANVGGELFF. This chain links TRBV14 with TRBJ2-2; D perhaps matches TRBD2 (5 bases). This CDR3 spans 16 amino acids. Per germline, CDR1 SGHDN and CDR2 FVKESK. Deletions cut 4 bases from V and 7 bases from J, with 19 bases between. Full variable domain (outside the CDR3, taken from reference TRBV14 and TRBJ2-2): EAGVTQFPSHSVIEKGQTVTLRCDPISGHDNLYWYRRVMGKEIKFLLHFVKESKQDESGMPNNRFLAERTGGTYSTLKVQPAELEDSGVYFCASSLRRANVGGELFFGEGSRLTVL.

This chain connects TRBV5-1 to TRBJ1-2; 7 nucleotides match TRBD1. Germline V CDR1 and CDR2: SGHRS, YFSETQ. The CDR3 runs 13 residues. V trimming: 4 bases; J trimming: 4 bases; junction bases outside the gene matches: 4. In DNA, the CDR3 is TGCGCCAGCAGCCCCGACAGGGTCTATGGCTACACCTTC. This codes for CASSPDRVYGYTF.

The chain joins TRBV7-9 to TRBJ1-4; the D gene is possibly TRBD1 (6 bases). CDR1 is SEHNR, CDR2 FQNEAQ, per germline (reference sequence). The CDR3 runs to 14 residues. Between the trimmed V and J ends, which lost 2 bases and 3 bases, there was a span of 7 bases. CDR3 in DNA: TGTGCCAGCAGCTTAAGGGGGGCTAATGAAAAACTGTTTTTT. Amino acids: CASSLRGANEKLFF.

The chain recombines TRBV5-1 with TRBJ2-1; no definite D call. V was clipped by 0 bases and J by 5 bases, with 9 bases between them. The CDR3 extends over 14 amino acids. Germline CDR1 and CDR2: SGHRS and YFSETQ. The CDR3 loop reads CASSLEGPNNEQFF. CDR3 DNA: TGCGCCAGCAGCTTGGAAGGCCCGAACAATGAGCAGTTCTTC.

The J gene is TRBJ2-1, the V gene TRBV19, with TRBD1 matching 11 bases. CDR3 length equals 15 residues. The J segment lost 7 bases and the V segment lost 7 bases, leaving 9 bases of the junction unmatched. The germline V gene encodes CDR1 LNHDA and CDR2 SQIVND (reference sequence). CDR3 sequence reads: CASTPFGTGGNEQFF. The DNA for the CDR3 is TGTGCCAGTACCCCTTTTGGGACAGGGGGTAATGAGCAGTTCTTC.

V gene TRBV7-6 combines with J gene TRBJ1-1; no reliable D call. V was shortened by 2 bases and J by 7 bases, with 11 bases between the two germline ends. The CDR3 is 13 residues long. In germline, CDR1 is SGHVS, CDR2 FNYEAQ. CDR3 residues: CASSLLFKDEAFF. CDR3 DNA sequence: TGTGCCAGCAGCTTATTGTTTAAAGATGAAGCTTTCTTT.

This clone was found a few times. This chain uses TRBV6-1 with TRBJ1-2; D gene unclear. Trimming cost V 3 bases and J 4 bases, with 6 bases left between them. Germline V gene data show CDR1 as MNHNS and CDR2 as SASEGT. The CDR3 length is 12 residues. CDR3 sequence reads: CASSENGYGYTF. The CDR3 bases are TGTGCCAGCAGTGAGAACGGCTATGGCTACACCTTC.

The chain joins TRBV28 to TRBJ2-7; 8 bases line up with TRBD1. CDR3 length: 17 amino acids. V trimming: 1 base; J trimming: 0 bases; junction bases outside the gene matches: 8. Germline lookup yields CDR1 MDHEN and CDR2 SYDVKM. CDR3 coding DNA: TGTGCCAGCAGTTTATTTGTACAGGGGGTAATCTCCTACGAGCAGTACTTC. It is translated as CASSLFVQGVISYEQYF.

Only one count was recorded for this clone. The chain combines TRBV27 with TRBJ1-5, with D perhaps TRBD1 (5 bases). The germline V gene has CDR1 MNHEY and CDR2 SMNVEV (reference sequence). The CDR3 has 15 amino acids. V gave up 8 bases and J gave up 0 bases, with 14 bases separating them. For the CDR3, the DNA is TGTGCCAGCCGGAGAAGAGGGGATAGCAATCAGCCCCAGCATTTT. Translation: CASRRRGDSNQPQHF.

This chain uses TRBV13 with TRBJ2-3; no clear D. From germline, CDR1 is PRHDT and CDR2 FYEKMQ (reference sequence). The CDR3 has 19 amino acids. V lost 2 bases and J lost 0, with 21 bases in between. The CDR3 protein is CASSLSGLAPRASTDTQYF. The CDR3 nucleotides read TGTGCCAGCAGCTTAAGTGGATTAGCCCCCCGTGCTAGCACAGATACGCAGTATTTT.

This clone was detected once. CDR3 sequence (DNA): TGTGCCAGCTCACCTACGACAGGGGATGACGAGCAGTACTTC. It codes for CASSPTTGDDEQYF. This chain uses TRBV18 with TRBJ2-7; TRBD1 matches 8 bases. J lost 5 bases, V lost 3 bases, and 6 bases had no gene match. This CDR3 spans 14 amino acids. Germline V CDR1 and CDR2: KGHSH, LQKENI.

This clone is a singleton in its sample. The chain joins TRBV28 to TRBJ2-7; D may be TRBD1 or TRBD2 (6 bases each). Germline V CDR1 and CDR2: MDHEN, SYDVKM. Trimming removed 6 bases at V and 7 bases at J, with 10 bases between. The CDR3 has 11 residues. The CDR3, as DNA: TGTGCCAGCAGGTTAGGGGGGGAGCAGTACTTC. Encoded protein: CASRLGGEQYF.

The chain couples TRBV5-1 to TRBJ2-5, with TRBD2 as a possible D gene (7 bases). Per the germline V gene, CDR1 is SGHRS and CDR2 is YFSETQ. V lost 6 bases and J 5 bases, leaving 20 bases between the germline ends. This CDR3 is built from 15 residues. The DNA of the CDR3 is TGCGCCAGCACCAGCGGGGACAACTTGGGGGAGACCCAGTACTTC. Amino acids: CASTSGDNLGETQYF.

The chain couples TRBV6-4 to TRBJ2-1; 14 nucleotides match TRBD2. This CDR3 is built from 15 residues. CDR1 is MRHNA and CDR2 is SNTAGT in the germline V gene. Losses at the gene ends were 5 bases for V and 6 bases for J; bases not matched to a gene: 3. CDR3 nucleotide sequence: TGTGCCAGCAGTCGACTAGCGGGAGGGGTCAATGAGCAGTTCTTC. This gives the protein CASSRLAGGVNEQFF.